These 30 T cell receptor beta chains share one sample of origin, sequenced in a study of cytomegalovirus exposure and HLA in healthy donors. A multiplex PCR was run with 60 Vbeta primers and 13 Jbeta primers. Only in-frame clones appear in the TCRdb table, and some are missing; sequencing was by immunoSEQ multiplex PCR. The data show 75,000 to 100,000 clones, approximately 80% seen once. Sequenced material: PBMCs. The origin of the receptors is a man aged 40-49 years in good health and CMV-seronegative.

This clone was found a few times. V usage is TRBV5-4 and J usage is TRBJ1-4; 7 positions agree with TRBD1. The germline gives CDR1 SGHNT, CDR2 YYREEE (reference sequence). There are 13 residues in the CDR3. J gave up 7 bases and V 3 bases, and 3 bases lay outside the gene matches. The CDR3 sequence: CASSSRTGEKLFF. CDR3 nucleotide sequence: TGTGCCAGCAGCTCCCGGACAGGTGAAAAACTGTTTTTT.

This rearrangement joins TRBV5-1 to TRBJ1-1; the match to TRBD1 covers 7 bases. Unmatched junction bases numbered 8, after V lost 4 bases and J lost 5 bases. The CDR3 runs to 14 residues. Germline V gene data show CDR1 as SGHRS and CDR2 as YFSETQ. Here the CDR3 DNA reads TGCGCCAGCAGCATGACAGGGTCGGGAACTGAAGCTTTCTTT. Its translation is CASSMTGSGTEAFF. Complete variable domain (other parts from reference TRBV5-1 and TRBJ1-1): KAGVTQTPRYLIKTRGQQVTLSCSPISGHRSVSWYQQTPGQGLQFLFEYFSETQRNKGNFPGRFSGRQFSNSRSEMNVSTLELGDSALYLCASSMTGSGTEAFFGQGTRLTVV.

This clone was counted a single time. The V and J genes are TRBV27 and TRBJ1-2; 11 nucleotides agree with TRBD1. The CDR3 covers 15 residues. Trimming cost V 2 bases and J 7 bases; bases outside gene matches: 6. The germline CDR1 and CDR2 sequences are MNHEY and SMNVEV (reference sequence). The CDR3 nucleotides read TGTGCCAGCAGTTTAGGAGGACAGGGGGCGCGTGGCTACACCTTC. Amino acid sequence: CASSLGGQGARGYTF.

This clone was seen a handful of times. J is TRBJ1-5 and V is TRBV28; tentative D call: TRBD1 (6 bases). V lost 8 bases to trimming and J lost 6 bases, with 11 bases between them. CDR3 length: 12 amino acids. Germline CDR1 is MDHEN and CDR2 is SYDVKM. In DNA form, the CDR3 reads TGTGCCAGCGCAGGGGTGGGTCAGCCCCAGCATTTT. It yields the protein CASAGVGQPQHF.

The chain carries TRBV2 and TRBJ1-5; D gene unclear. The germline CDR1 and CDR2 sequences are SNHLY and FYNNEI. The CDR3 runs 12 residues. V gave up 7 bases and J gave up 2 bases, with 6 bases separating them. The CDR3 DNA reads TGTGCCAGCACTTCAGGCAATCAGCCCCAGCATTTT. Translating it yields CASTSGNQPQHF.

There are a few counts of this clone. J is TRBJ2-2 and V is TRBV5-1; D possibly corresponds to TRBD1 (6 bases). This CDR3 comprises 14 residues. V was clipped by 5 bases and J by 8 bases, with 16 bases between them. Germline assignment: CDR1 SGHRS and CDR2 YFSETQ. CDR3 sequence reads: CASSEGDGRGELFF. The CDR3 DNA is TGCGCCAGCAGTGAGGGGGACGGCAGGGGGGAGCTGTTTTTT.

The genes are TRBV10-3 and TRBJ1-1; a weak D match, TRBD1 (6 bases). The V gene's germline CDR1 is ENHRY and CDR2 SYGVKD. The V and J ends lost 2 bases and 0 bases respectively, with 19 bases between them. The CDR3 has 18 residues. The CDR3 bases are TGTGCCATCAGTGAGGTCGTGGGTCTTAGGGGGTTGAACACTGAAGCTTTCTTT. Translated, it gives CAISEVVGLRGLNTEAFF.

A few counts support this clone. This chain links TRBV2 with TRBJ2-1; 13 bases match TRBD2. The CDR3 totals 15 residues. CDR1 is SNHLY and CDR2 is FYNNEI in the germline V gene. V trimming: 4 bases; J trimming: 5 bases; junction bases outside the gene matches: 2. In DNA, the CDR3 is TGTGCCAGCAGTGGGACTAGCGGGGGTGACAATGAGCAGTTCTTC. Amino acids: CASSGTSGGDNEQFF.

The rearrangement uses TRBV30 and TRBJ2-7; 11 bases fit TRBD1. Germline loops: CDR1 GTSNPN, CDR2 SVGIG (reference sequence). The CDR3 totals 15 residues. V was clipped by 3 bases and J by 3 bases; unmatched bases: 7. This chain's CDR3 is CAWSAGQGDFYEQYF. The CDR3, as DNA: TGTGCCTGGAGCGCGGGACAGGGGGATTTCTACGAGCAGTACTTC.

The CDR3 sequence: CASSNQGGRGNTIYF. The CDR3 coding sequence is TGTGCCAGCAGTAACCAGGGGGGTCGTGGAAACACCATATATTTT. The chain uses TRBV28 and TRBJ1-3; 7 bases align to TRBD1. Germline CDR1 reads MDHEN; CDR2 reads SYDVKM. This CDR3 comprises 15 residues. J was trimmed by 3 bases and V by 5 bases; bases with no gene match: 7.

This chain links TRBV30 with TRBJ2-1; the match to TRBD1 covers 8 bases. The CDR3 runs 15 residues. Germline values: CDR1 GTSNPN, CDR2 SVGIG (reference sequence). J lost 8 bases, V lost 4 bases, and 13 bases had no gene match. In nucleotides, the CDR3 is TGTGCCTGGAACCCTGGGGCAGGGGGCAGGGATGAGCAGTTCTTC. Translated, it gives CAWNPGAGGRDEQFF.

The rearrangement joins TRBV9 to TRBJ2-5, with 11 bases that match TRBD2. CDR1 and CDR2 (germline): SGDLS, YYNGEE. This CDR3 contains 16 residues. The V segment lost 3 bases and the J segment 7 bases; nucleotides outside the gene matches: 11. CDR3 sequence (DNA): TGTGCCAGCAGCGCAGAATCTAGCGGGGGGCTCGGGACCCAGTACTTC. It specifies CASSAESSGGLGTQYF.

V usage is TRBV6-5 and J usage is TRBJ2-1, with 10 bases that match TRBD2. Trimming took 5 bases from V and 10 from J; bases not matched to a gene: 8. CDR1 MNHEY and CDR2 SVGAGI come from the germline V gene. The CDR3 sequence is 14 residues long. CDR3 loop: CASSNLAGVLEQFF. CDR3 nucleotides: TGTGCCAGCAGTAATCTAGCGGGAGTTTTGGAGCAGTTCTTC.

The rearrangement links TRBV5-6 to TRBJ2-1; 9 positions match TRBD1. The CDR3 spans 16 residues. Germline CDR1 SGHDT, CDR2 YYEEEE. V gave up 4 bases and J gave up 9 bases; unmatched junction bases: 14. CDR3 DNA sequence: TGTGCCAGCAGCGCACCCGGGACAGGGAGCATGGGTGAGCAGTTCTTC. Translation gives CASSAPGTGSMGEQFF. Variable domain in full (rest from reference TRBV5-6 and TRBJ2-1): DAGVTQSPTHLIKTRGQQVTLRCSPKSGHDTVSWYQQALGQGPQFIFQYYEEEERQRGNFPDRFSGHQFPNYSSELNVNALLLGDSALYLCASSAPGTGSMGEQFFGPGTRLTVL.

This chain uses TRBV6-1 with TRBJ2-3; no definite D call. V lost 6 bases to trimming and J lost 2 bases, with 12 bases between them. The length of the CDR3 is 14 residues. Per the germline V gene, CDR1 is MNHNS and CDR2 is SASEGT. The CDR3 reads CASRRLNPTDTQYF. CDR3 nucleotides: TGTGCCAGCAGGCGCTTAAACCCCACAGATACGCAGTATTTT.

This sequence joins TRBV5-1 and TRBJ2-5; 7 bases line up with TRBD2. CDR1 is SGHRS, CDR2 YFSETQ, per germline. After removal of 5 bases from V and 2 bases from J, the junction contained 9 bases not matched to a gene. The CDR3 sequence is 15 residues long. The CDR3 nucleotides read TGCGCCAGCAGTCGGGCAGGGCGGGAGCAAGAGACCCAGTACTTC. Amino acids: CASSRAGREQETQYF.

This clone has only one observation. The DNA for the CDR3 is TGTGCCAGTAGTATTGGTACAGGCGGCAATCAGCCCCAGCATTTT. This gives the protein CASSIGTGGNQPQHF. The chain links TRBV19 to TRBJ1-5; a possible D gene is TRBD1 (5 bases). V was clipped by 3 bases and J by 2 bases, with 11 bases between them. CDR1 is LNHDA, CDR2 SQIVND, per germline (reference sequence). The CDR3 length is 15 residues.

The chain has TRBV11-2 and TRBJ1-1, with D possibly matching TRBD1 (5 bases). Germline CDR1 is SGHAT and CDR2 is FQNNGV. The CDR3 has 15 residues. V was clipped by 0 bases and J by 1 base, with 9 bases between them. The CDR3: CASSLDWQGNTEAFF. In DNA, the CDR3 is TGTGCCAGCAGCTTAGACTGGCAGGGGAACACTGAAGCTTTCTTT.

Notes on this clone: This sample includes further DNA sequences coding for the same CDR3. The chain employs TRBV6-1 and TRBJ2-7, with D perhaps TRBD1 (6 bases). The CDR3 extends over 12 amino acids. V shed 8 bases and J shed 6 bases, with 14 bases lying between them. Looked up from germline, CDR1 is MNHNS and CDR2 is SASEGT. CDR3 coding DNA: TGTGCCAGCGCCACAGGGAATCTCGAGCAGTACTTC. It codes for CASATGNLEQYF.

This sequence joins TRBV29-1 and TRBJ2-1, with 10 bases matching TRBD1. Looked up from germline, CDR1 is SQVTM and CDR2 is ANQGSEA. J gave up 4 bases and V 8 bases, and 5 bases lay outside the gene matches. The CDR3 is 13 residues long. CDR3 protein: CSSRTGGYNEQFF. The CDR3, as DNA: TGCAGCTCTAGGACAGGGGGTTACAATGAGCAGTTCTTC.

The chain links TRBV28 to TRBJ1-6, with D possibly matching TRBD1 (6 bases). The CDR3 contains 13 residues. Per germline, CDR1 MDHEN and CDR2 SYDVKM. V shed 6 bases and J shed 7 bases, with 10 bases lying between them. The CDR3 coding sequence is TGTGCCAGCAGAACTGACAGGAATTCACCCCTCCACTTT. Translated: CASRTDRNSPLHF.

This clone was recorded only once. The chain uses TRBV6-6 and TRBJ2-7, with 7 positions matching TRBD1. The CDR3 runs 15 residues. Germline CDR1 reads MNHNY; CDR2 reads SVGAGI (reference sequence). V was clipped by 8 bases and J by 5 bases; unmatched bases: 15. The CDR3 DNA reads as TGTGCCAGCCTCACTACAGGGGAAAGCCTGCACGAGCAGTACTTC. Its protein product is CASLTTGESLHEQYF.

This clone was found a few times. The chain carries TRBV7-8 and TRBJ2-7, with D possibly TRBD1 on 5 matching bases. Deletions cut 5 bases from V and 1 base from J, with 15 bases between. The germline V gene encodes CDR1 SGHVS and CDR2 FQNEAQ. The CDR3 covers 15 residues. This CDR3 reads CASSRDESGSYEQYF. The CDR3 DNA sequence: TGTGCCAGCAGCCGCGACGAGTCAGGGTCCTACGAGCAGTACTTC.

The CDR3 reads CASSRGQGAGGGTDTQYF. The CDR3 nucleotides are TGCGCCAGCAGCCGCGGACAGGGAGCGGGGGGCGGCACAGATACGCAGTATTTT. This sequence joins TRBV4-1 and TRBJ2-3; perhaps TRBD2 as D (9 bases). V gave up 4 bases and J gave up 1 base, with 21 bases separating them. Per germline, CDR1 MGHRA and CDR2 YSYEKL. The CDR3 loop spans 18 amino acids.

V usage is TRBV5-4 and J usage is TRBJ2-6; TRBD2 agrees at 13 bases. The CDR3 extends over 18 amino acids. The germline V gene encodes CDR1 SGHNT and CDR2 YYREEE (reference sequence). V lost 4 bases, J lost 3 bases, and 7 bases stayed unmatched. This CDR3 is CASSHGLAGEGGANVLTF. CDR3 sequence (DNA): TGTGCCAGCAGCCATGGACTAGCGGGAGAGGGTGGGGCCAACGTCCTGACTTTC.

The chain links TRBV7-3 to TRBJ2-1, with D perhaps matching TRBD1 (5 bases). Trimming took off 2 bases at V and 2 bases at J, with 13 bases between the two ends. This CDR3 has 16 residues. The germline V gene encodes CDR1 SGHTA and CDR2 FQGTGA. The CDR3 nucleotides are TGTGCCAGCAGCTTATTGGGGCGAAACGCCTACAATGAGCAGTTCTTC. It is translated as CASSLLGRNAYNEQFF.

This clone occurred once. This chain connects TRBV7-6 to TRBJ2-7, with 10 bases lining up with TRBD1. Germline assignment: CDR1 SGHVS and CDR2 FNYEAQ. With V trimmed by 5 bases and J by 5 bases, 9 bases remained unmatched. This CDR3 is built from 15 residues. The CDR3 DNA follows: TGTGCCAGCAGCCCAGGGACAGGGGATTGGGACGAGCAGTACTTC. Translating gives CASSPGTGDWDEQYF.

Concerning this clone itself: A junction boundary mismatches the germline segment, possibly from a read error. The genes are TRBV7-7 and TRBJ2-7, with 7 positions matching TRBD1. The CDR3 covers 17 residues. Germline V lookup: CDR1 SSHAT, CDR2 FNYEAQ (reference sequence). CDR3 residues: CASSLVVGAQGTDEQYF. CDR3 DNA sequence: TGTGCTAGCAGCTTAGTGGTAGGGGCACAGGGGACCGACGAGCAGTACTTC.

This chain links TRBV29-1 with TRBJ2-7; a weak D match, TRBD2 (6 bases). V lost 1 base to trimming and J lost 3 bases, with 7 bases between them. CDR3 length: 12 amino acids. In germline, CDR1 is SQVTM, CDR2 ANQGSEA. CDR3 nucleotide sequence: TGCAGCGTTGAAGGGCGGGACTACGAGCAGTACTTC. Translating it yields CSVEGRDYEQYF.

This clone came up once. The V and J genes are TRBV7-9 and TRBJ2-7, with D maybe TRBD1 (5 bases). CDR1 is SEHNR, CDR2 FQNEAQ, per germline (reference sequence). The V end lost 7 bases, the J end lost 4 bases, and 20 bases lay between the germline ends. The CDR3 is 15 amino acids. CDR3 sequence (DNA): TGTGCCAGCATCGGACATGGCAGTGGTGGATACGAGCAGTACTTC. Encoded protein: CASIGHGSGGYEQYF.